This T cell receptor beta chain appears in the sequencing data of a study of control samples from healthy donors and cancer patients. In this sample, this clone turned up a few times. The germline V and J ends were trimmed by 5 bases and 1 base, with 9 bases remaining between them. Germline CDR1 is MDHEN and CDR2 is SYDVKM. There are 14 residues in the CDR3. Sequencing used immunoSEQ multiplex PCR; TCRdb keeps in-frame clones, though not all of them. The top ten hold over 15% of the sample, which has some 96,000 clones, roughly 87% seen once. V gene TRBV28 combines with J gene TRBJ1-3; the D is unclear. Sequencing was carried out using blood. The TCR sequence derives from a woman between 50 and 59 years old in good health. CDR3 protein: CASSDGGSGNTIYF. The CDR3 nucleotides are TGTGCCAGCAGTGACGGAGGTTCTGGAAACACCATATATTTT. Variable domain in full (rest from reference TRBV28 and TRBJ1-3): DVKVTQSSRYLVKRTGEKVFLECVQDMDHENMFWYRQDPGLGLRLIYFSYDVKMKEKGDIPEGYSVSREKKERFSLILESASTNQTSMYLCASSDGGSGNTIYFGEGSWLTVV.